The 8 T cell receptor beta chains listed next were all sequenced from one sample in a study of cytomegalovirus exposure and HLA in healthy donors (TCRdb year 2017). The method behind the library was the immunoSEQ multiplex PCR assay. The multiplex PCR relied on a mix of 60 forward primers for TCR Vbeta segments and 13 reverse primers for TCR Jbeta segments. TCRdb provides this immuneACCESS table in a form limited to in-frame rearrangements. Some clones are lacking; in checked studies, under half of them reflect an unresolved V gene, and why the rest are absent is not known. The sample table holds more than 80,000 clones, of which 86% were seen once. The leading ten clones occupy over 8.5% of the sample. Sequenced input: PBMCs. All receptors derive from a man aged 25-45 years in good health and CMV-seropositive.

A note on this clone: The sample carries other DNA sequences with the same CDR3. The chain couples TRBV27 to TRBJ1-1; 7 bases are shared with TRBD1. CDR1 and CDR2 (germline): MNHEY, SMNVEV (reference sequence). The CDR3 extends over 15 amino acids. V gave up 0 bases and J gave up 7 bases; unmatched junction bases: 8. CDR3 amino acids: CASSLSIGDSLEAFF. CDR3 sequence (DNA): TGTGCCAGCAGTTTATCGATAGGGGACAGCCTTGAAGCTTTCTTT.

The V call is TRBV30, the J call TRBJ2-2; a possible D gene is TRBD1 (6 bases). The ends were cut back, 0 bases at V and 5 bases at J, with 16 bases in the middle. CDR1 is GTSNPN and CDR2 is SVGIG in the germline V gene (reference sequence). There are 16 residues in the CDR3. The CDR3 sequence is CAWSVLRGSWTGELFF. In DNA, the CDR3 is TGTGCCTGGAGTGTTCTAAGGGGGAGTTGGACCGGGGAGCTGTTTTTT.

V gene TRBV13 combines with J gene TRBJ2-7; TRBD2 might be the D (5 bases). CDR3 length: 13 amino acids. The V end lost 5 bases, the J end lost 4 bases, and 12 bases lay between the germline ends. Germline values: CDR1 PRHDT, CDR2 FYEKMQ (reference sequence). The CDR3 here is CASSPPGVYEQYF. CDR3 sequence (DNA): TGTGCCAGCAGCCCCCCCGGGGTTTACGAGCAGTACTTC.

V gene TRBV11-1 combines with J gene TRBJ1-1, with TRBD1 matching 8 bases. CDR3 length: 15 amino acids. The germline V gene has CDR1 SGHAT and CDR2 FQDESV (reference sequence). Trimming took 6 bases from V and 1 from J; bases not matched to a gene: 7. The CDR3: CASRHSRGPNTEAFF. The CDR3, as DNA: TGTGCCAGCAGGCATTCCAGGGGGCCGAACACTGAAGCTTTCTTT. Complete variable domain (other parts from reference TRBV11-1 and TRBJ1-1): EAEVAQSPRYKITEKSQAVAFWCDPISGHATLYWYRQILGQGPELLVQFQDESVVDDSQLPKDRFSAERLKGVDSTLKIQPAELGDSAMYLCASRHSRGPNTEAFFGQGTRLTVV.

The rearrangement links TRBV7-9 to TRBJ2-3; no firm D call. Trimming took 1 base from V and 0 from J, leaving 11 bases between them. This CDR3 region has 16 residues. In germline, CDR1 is SEHNR, CDR2 FQNEAQ (reference sequence). Written as DNA, the CDR3 is TGTGCCAGCAGCTTAGTTTATAGAACTAGCACAGATACGCAGTATTTT. It yields the protein CASSLVYRTSTDTQYF.

This clone was recorded once. This chain connects TRBV29-1 to TRBJ2-7; D is undetermined. The V gene lost 7 bases and the J gene lost 3 bases, with 16 bases spanning the gap. Germline V gene lookup returns CDR1 SQVTM and CDR2 ANQGSEA. This CDR3 has 13 amino acids. The CDR3, as DNA: TGCAGCGCCCTCGACTGGCCGCTCTACGAGCAGTACTTC. This sequence encodes CSALDWPLYEQYF.

The chain employs TRBV6-5 and TRBJ2-3, with D possibly matching TRBD2 (6 bases). Germline V lookup: CDR1 MNHEY, CDR2 SVGAGI. With 0 bases removed from V and 1 base from J, the gap between germline ends came to 8 bases. CDR3 length: 15 residues. The CDR3 DNA reads as TGTGCCAGCAGTTACTCAGGGGAGGGCACAGATACGCAGTATTTT. This sequence encodes CASSYSGEGTDTQYF.

The genes are TRBV28 and TRBJ2-1; 9 bases fit TRBD1. The V segment lost 5 bases and the J segment 4 bases; nucleotides outside the gene matches: 15. The CDR3 length is 18 residues. CDR1 and CDR2 from the germline V gene are MDHEN and SYDVKM. CDR3 region: CASSPGTGFGGSYNEQFF. In DNA form, the CDR3 reads TGTGCCAGCAGTCCCGGGACAGGGTTTGGGGGCTCATACAATGAGCAGTTCTTC.